This TCR beta chain was documented in a study of T cells in Graves' hyperthyroidism and ophthalmopathy. General study points: Most clonotypes expanded in thyroid above 0.001 were likewise present in blood. Progression to ophthalmopathy was predicted a median of 6.5 months early.

From RNA transcripts, TCR beta CDR3 regions were amplified. Using the HTBI primer set, a first-round RT-PCR was run on the TCR CDR3. TCRdb re-called the multiplex PCR reads through MiXCR, storing one row per CDR3 protein. This table has over 700,000 distinct CDR3 sequences, 18% appearing once. This CDR3 spans 15 amino acids. CDR1 is KGHDR, CDR2 SFDVKD, per germline. Trimming shortened V by 6 bases and J by 2 bases, and 15 bases separated the two germline ends. This clonotype was picked up a small number of times. No antigen is known for it. Isolation of PBMCs was performed on around 10 ml fresh peripheral blood.

The sample was blood. The clonotype was recovered from a woman aged 45 to 65 with Graves' hyperthyroidism that later progressed to Graves' ophthalmopathy. This chain links TRBV24-1 with TRBJ2-5; a possible D gene is TRBD2 (6 bases). CDR3 DNA sequence: TGTGCCACCAGTTGGGGCTTCGGGGGACAAGAGACCCAGTACTTC. It yields the protein CATSWGFGGQETQYF.